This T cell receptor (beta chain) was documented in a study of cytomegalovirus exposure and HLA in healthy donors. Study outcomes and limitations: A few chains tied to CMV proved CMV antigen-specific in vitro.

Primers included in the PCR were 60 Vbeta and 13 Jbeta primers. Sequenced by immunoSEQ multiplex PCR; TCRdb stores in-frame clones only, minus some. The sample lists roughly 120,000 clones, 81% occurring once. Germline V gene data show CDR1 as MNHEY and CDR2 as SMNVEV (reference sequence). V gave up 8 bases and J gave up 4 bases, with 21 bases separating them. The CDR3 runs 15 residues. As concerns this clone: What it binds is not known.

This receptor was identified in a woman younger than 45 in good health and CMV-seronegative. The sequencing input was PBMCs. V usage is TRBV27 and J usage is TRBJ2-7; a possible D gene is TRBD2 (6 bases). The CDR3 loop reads CASAPGTLGNYEQYF. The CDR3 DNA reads TGTGCCAGCGCGCCCGGGACTCTTGGAAATTACGAGCAGTACTTC.